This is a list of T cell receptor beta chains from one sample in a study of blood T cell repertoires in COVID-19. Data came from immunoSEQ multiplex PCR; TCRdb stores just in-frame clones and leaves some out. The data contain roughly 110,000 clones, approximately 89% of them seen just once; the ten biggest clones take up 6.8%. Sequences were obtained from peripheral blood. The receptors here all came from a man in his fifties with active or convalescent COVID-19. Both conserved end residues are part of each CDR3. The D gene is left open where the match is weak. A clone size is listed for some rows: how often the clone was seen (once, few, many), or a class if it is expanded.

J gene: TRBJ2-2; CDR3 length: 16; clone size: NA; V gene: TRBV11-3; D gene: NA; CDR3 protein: CASSLGTAANTGELFF; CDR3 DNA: TGTGCCAGCAGCTTAGGGACAGCCGCGAACACCGGGGAGCTGTTTTTT
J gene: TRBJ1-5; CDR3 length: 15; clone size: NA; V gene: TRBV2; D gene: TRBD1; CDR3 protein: CASMAAGGFNQPQHF; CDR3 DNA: TGTGCCAGCATGGCGGCAGGGGGTTTCAATCAGCCCCAGCATTTT
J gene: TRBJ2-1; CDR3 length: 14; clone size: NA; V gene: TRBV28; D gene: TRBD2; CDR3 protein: CASHRAGGPGEQFF; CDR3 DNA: TGTGCCAGCCACCGTGCGGGAGGGCCAGGGGAGCAGTTCTTC
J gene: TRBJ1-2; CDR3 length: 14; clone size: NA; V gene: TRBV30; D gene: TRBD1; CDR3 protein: CGRRTGGNPYGYTF; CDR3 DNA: TGTGGACGGAGGACAGGTGGCAATCCCTATGGCTACACCTTC
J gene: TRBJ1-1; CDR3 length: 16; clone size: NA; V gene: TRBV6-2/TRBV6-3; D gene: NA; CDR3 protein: CASSYSMGPRNTEAFF; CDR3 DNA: TGTGCCAGCAGTTACTCGATGGGGCCGCGGAACACTGAAGCTTTCTTT
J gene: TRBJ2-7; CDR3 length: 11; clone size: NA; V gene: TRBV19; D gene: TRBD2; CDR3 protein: CASDSGYEQYF; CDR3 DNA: TGTGCCAGCGATAGCGGGTACGAGCAGTACTTC
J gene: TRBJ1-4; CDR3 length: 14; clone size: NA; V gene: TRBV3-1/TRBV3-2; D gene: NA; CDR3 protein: CASSQGRNGEKLFF; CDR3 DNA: TGTGCCAGCAGCCAGGGCCGAAATGGTGAAAAACTGTTTTTT
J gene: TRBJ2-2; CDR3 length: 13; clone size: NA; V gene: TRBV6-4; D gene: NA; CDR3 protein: CASSQQGTGELFF; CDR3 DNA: TGTGCCAGCAGCCAGCAGGGTACCGGGGAGCTGTTTTTT
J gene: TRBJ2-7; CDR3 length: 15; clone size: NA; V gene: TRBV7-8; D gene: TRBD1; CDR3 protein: CASRLGQGPSYEQYF; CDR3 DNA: TGTGCCAGCAGGTTGGGACAGGGGCCCTCCTACGAGCAGTACTTC
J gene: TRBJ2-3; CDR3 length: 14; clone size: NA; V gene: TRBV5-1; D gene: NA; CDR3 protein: CASNTGEGPDTQYF; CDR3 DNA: TGCGCCAGCAATACGGGAGAGGGGCCAGATACGCAGTATTTT
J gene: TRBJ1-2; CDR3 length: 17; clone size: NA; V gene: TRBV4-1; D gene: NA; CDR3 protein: CASSQGLRTNKNYGYTF; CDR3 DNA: TGCGCCAGCAGCCAAGGTCTCAGGACAAACAAAAACTATGGCTACACCTTC
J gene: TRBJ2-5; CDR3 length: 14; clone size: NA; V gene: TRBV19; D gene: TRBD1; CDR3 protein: CASRRTGEGETQYF; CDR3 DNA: TGTGCCAGTAGAAGGACAGGGGAGGGGGAGACCCAGTACTTC
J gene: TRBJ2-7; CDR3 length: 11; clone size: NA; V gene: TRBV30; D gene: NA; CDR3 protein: CAWSQDSEQYF; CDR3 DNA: TGTGCCTGGAGCCAGGACAGCGAGCAGTACTTC
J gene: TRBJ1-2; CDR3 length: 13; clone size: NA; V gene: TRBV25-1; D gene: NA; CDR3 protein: CASSVRTNYGYTF; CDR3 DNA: TGTGCCAGCAGTGTGCGTACTAACTATGGCTACACCTTC
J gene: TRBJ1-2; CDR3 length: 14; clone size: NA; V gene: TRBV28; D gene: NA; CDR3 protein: CASSFPGGNYGYTF; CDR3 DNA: TGTGCCAGCAGCTTCCCCGGCGGTAACTATGGCTACACCTTC
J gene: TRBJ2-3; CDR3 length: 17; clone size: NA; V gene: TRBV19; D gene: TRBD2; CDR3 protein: CASSPKRLAGFTDTQYF; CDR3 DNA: TGTGCCAGTAGTCCCAAGCGACTAGCGGGTTTCACAGATACGCAGTATTTT
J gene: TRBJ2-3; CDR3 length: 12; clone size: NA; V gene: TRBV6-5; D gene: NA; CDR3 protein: CASSSTRDTQYF; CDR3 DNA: TGTGCCAGCAGTTCAACTAGGGATACGCAGTATTTT
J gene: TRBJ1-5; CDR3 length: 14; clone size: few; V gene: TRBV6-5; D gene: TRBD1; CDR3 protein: CASSPGQVHQPQHF; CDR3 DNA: TGTGCCAGCAGTCCGGGACAGGTTCATCAGCCCCAGCATTTT
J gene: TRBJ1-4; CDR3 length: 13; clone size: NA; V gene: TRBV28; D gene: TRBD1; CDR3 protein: CASRTGGDEKLFF; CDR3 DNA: TGTGCCAGCCGAACAGGGGGGGATGAAAAACTGTTTTTT
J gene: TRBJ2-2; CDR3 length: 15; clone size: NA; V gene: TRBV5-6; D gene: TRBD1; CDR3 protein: CASSFGTGGSGELFF; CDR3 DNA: TGTGCCAGCAGCTTCGGGACAGGGGGATCCGGGGAGCTGTTTTTT
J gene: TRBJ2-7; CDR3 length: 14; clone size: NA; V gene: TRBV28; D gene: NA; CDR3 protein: CATTRAGRFSGQYF; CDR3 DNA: TGTGCCACCACGAGAGCAGGGAGGTTTTCGGGGCAGTACTTC
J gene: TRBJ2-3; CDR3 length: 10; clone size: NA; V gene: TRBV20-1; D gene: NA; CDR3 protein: CSFPTATQYF; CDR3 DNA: TGCAGTTTTCCCACTGCGACGCAGTATTTT
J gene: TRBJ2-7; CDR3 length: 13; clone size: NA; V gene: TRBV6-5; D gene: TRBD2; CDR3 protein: CASSARGGVEQYF; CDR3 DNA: TGTGCCAGCAGCGCCCGGGGGGGGGTCGAGCAGTACTTC
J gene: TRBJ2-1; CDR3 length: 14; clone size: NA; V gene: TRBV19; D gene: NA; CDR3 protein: CASSIDSRQGKQFF; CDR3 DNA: TGTGCCAGTAGTATAGACTCCCGGCAGGGCAAGCAGTTCTTC
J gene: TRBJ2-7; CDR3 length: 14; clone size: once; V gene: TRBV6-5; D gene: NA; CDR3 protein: CASSLGSHGNEQYF; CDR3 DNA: TGTGCCAGCAGTCTTGGGTCTCACGGGAACGAGCAGTACTTC
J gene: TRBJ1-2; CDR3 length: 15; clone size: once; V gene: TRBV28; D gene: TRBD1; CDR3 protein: CASSFFTGAGDGYTF; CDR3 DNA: TGTGCCAGCAGTTTCTTTACAGGGGCGGGTGATGGCTACACCTTC
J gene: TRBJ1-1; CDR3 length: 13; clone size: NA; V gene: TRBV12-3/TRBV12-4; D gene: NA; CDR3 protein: CASSLGRGTEAFF; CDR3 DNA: TGTGCCAGCAGTTTAGGCAGAGGCACTGAAGCTTTCTTT
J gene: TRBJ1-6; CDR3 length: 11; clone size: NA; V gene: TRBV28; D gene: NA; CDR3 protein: CASRSGSPLHF; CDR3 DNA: TGTGCCAGCAGGAGTGGTTCACCCCTCCACTTT
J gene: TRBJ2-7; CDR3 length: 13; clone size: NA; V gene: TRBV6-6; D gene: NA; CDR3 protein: CASRIPIEPEQYF; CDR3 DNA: TGTGCCAGCAGAATCCCTATAGAGCCCGAGCAGTACTTC
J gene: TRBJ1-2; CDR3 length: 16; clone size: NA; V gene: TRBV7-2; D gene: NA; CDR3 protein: CASSLERGWGAYGYTF; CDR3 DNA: TGTGCCAGCAGCTTAGAAAGGGGCTGGGGCGCATATGGCTACACCTTC
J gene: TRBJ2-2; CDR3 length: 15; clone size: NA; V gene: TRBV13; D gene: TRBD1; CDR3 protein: CASSLDHRGTGELFF; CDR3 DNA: TGTGCCAGCAGCTTAGATCACAGGGGCACCGGGGAGCTGTTTTTT
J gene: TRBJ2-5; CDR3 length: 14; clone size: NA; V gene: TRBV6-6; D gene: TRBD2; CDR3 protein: CASRGAGGPETQYF; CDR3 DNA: TGTGCCAGCAGGGGAGCGGGAGGGCCGGAGACCCAGTACTTC
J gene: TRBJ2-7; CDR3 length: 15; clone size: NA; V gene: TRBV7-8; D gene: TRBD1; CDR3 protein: CASSYDRGPPLEQYF; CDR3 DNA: TGTGCCAGCAGCTACGACAGGGGACCCCCTCTCGAGCAGTACTTC
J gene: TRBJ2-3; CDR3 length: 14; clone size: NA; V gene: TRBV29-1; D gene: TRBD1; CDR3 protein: CSATGTGGRDTQYF; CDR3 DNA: TGCAGCGCTACCGGGACAGGGGGCAGAGATACGCAGTATTTT
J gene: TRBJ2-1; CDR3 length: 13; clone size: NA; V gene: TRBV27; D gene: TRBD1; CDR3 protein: CASSPQGVNEQFF; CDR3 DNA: TGTGCCAGCAGCCCACAGGGGGTCAATGAGCAGTTCTTC
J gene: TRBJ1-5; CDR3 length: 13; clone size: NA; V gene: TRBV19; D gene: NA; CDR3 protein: CASSIGGFQPQHF; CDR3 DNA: TGTGCCAGTAGTATAGGCGGATTTCAGCCCCAGCATTTT
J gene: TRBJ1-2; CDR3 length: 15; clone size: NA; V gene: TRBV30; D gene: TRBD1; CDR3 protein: CAWSPGTGRNYGYTF; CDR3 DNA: TGTGCCTGGAGTCCCGGGACAGGAAGGAACTATGGCTACACCTTC
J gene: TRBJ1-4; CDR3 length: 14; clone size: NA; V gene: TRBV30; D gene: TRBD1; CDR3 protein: CAWNPPDRGVKLFF; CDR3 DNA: TGTGCCTGGAACCCCCCGGACAGGGGTGTAAAACTGTTTTTT
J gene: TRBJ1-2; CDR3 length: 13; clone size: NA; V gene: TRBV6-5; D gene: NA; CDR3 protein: CASRATGHHGYTF; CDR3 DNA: TGTGCCAGCAGAGCGACAGGTCACCATGGCTACACCTTC
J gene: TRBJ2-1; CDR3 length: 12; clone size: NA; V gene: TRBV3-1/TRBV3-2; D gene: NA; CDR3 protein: CASSQVEGKQFF; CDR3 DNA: TGTGCCAGCAGCCAAGTGGAGGGGAAGCAGTTCTTC
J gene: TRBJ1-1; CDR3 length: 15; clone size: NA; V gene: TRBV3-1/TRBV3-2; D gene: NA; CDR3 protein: CASSQMLHTDTEAFF; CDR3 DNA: TGTGCCAGCAGCCAAATGCTCCATACGGACACTGAAGCTTTCTTT
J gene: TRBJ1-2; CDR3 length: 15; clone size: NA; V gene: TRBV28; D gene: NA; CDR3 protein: CASSLQGQGNYGYTF; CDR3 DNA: TGTGCCAGCAGTTTGCAGGGTCAGGGTAACTATGGCTACACCTTC
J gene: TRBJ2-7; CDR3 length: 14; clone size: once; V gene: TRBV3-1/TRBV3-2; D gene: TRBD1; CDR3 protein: CASSPRDRGLWQYF; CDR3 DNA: TGTGCCAGCAGCCCCCGGGACAGGGGGCTTTGGCAGTACTTC
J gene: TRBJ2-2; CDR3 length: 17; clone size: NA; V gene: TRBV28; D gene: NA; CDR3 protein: CASSPPMGHANTGELFF; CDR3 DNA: TGTGCCAGCAGCCCTCCGATGGGACATGCGAACACCGGGGAGCTGTTTTTT
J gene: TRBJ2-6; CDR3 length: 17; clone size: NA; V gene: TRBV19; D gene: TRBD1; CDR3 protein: CASIRTGQSSGANVLTF; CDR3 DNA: TGTGCCAGTATCCGGACAGGGCAAAGCTCTGGGGCCAACGTCCTGACTTTC
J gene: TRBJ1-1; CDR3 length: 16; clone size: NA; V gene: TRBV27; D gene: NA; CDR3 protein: CASSLYPDRSNTEAFF; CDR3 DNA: TGTGCCAGCAGTCTCTACCCTGACAGGTCGAACACTGAAGCTTTCTTT
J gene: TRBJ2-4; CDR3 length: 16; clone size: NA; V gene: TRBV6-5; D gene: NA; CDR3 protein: CASSYMGQSAKNIQYF; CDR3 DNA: TGTGCCAGCAGTTACATGGGGCAGTCCGCCAAAAACATTCAGTACTTC
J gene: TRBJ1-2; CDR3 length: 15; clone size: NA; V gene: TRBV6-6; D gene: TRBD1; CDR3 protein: CASKLRTGPNYGYTF; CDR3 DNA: TGTGCCAGCAAATTACGGACAGGTCCAAACTATGGCTACACCTTC
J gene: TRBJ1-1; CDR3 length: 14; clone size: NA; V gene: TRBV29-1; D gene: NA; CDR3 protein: CSVAGGPGNTEAFF; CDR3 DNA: TGCAGCGTTGCGGGGGGACCCGGGAACACTGAAGCTTTCTTT
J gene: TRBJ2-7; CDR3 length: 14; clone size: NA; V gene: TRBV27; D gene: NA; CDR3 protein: CASSPTETTYEQYF; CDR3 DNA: TGTGCCAGCAGCCCTACAGAGACGACCTACGAGCAGTACTTC
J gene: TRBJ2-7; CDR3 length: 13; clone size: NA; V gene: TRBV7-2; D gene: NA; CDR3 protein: CASSFGGGDEQYF; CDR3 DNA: TGTGCCAGCAGCTTTGGGGGCGGCGACGAGCAGTACTTC
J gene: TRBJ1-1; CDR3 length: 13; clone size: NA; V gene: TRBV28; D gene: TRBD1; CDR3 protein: CATLGQMNTEAFF; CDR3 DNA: TGTGCCACCCTGGGACAGATGAACACTGAAGCTTTCTTT